This passage covers 27 T cell receptor beta chains from one sample sequenced in a study of T cell clones after liver transplantation. Using immunoSEQ multiplex PCR, the repertoire was profiled, and TCRdb retains in-frame clones only, with some absent. The table lists tens of thousands of clones, 60% to 80% of them singletons. The source material was CD4+ T cells from blood, sampled before liver transplant. The receptors were sampled from a human donor who received a liver transplant.

This clone was detected only once. The chain links TRBV15 to TRBJ2-7; D perhaps matches TRBD2 (6 bases). The V and J ends lost 0 bases and 5 bases respectively, with 14 bases between them. Per the germline V gene, CDR1 is LNHNV and CDR2 is YYDKDF (reference sequence). The CDR3 has 15 amino acids. CDR3 sequence: CATSRDMTRVHEQYF. For the CDR3, the DNA is TGTGCCACCAGCAGAGACATGACTAGAGTCCACGAGCAGTACTTC.

The V gene is TRBV7-2, the J gene TRBJ2-7, with D tentatively TRBD1 (6 bases). V dropped 4 bases and J dropped 2 bases, with 12 bases sitting between them. The CDR3 sequence is 14 residues long. Germline V gives CDR1 SGHTA, CDR2 FQGNSA. CDR3 in DNA: TGTGCCAGCAGCTCCGGGACACTCACCTACGAGCAGTACTTC. Amino acids: CASSSGTLTYEQYF.

This clone was seen a few times. This sequence joins TRBV19 and TRBJ2-5, with D unresolved. This CDR3 spans 12 amino acids. V was pared by 5 bases and J by 2 bases, with 6 bases between. Germline-derived CDR1 and CDR2 are LNHDA and SQIVND (reference sequence). For the CDR3, the DNA is TGTGCCAGTAGTGGGCAGCAAGAGACCCAGTACTTC. This gives the protein CASSGQQETQYF. The full variable domain, with the rest looked up from reference TRBV19 and TRBJ2-5, is DGGITQSPKYLFRKEGQNVTLSCEQNLNHDAMYWYRQDPGQGLRLIYYSQIVNDFQKGDIAEGYSVSREKKESFPLTVTSAQKNPTAFYLCASSGQQETQYFGPGTRLLVL.

The genes are TRBV7-8 and TRBJ1-2; D perhaps matches TRBD1 (5 bases). Deletions cut 1 base from V and 8 bases from J, with 20 bases between. Germline V CDR1 and CDR2: SGHVS, FQNEAQ. There are 16 residues in the CDR3. The CDR3 DNA reads TGTGCCAGCAGCTTAGTCCCGCAGGGAGGATCACAGGGCTACACCTTC. Its protein is CASSLVPQGGSQGYTF.

The genes are TRBV18 and TRBJ2-3; a weak D match, TRBD1 (7 bases). The germline V gene has CDR1 KGHSH and CDR2 LQKENI. The V end was cut by 3 bases, the J end by 2 bases, with 15 bases between. CDR3 length equals 16 residues. The CDR3 DNA reads as TGTGCCAGCTCACCTATGGGGGGACAGAACACAGATACGCAGTATTTT. This translates into CASSPMGGQNTDTQYF.

The chain uses TRBV27 and TRBJ2-2, with 9 bases identical to TRBD2. Germline trimming cut 2 bases from V and 4 bases from J; bases unmatched to any gene: 2. CDR1 is MNHEY, CDR2 SMNVEV, per germline (reference sequence). This CDR3 is 15 amino acids long. The CDR3 region has the DNA TGTGCCAGCAGTTTAGAAGCGGGGGGCACCGGGGAGCTGTTTTTT. Protein product: CASSLEAGGTGELFF.

A few counts support this clone. V is TRBV7-3 and J is TRBJ2-2, with D possibly matching TRBD1 (6 bases). V lost 5 bases and J 4 bases, leaving 14 bases between the germline ends. Germline CDR1 SGHTA, CDR2 FQGTGA. CDR3 length: 15 residues. CDR3 region: CASSLYRAGTGELFF. The CDR3 DNA is TGTGCCAGCAGCCTCTACAGGGCTGGCACCGGGGAGCTGTTTTTT.

This chain links TRBV13 with TRBJ1-5; D remains ambiguous. The CDR3 has 13 amino acids. CDR1 is PRHDT, CDR2 FYEKMQ, per germline (reference sequence). Trimming took 5 bases from V and 6 from J, leaving 11 bases between them. DNA of the CDR3: TGTGCCAGCAGCGCCGGACGGGGTCAGCCCCAGCATTTT. Protein sequence: CASSAGRGQPQHF.

Note on this clone: At one end, the junction sequence differs from germline, possibly due to a read error. The chain links TRBV6-1 to TRBJ1-2; TRBD1 matches 9 bases. This CDR3 comprises 15 residues. Germline lookup yields CDR1 MNHNS and CDR2 SASEGT. The CDR3 protein is CASNEPGQGYYGYTF. CDR3 nucleotides: TGTGCCAGCAATGAACCGGGACAGGGTTACTATGGCTACACCTTC.

This clone was observed a single time. The rearrangement joins TRBV5-1 to TRBJ2-5, with 9 bases fitting TRBD1. V gave up 1 base and J gave up 5 bases; unmatched junction bases: 6. The CDR3 sequence is 15 residues long. Per germline, CDR1 SGHRS and CDR2 YFSETQ. CDR3 sequence: CASSLRGTGLETQYF. CDR3 DNA sequence: TGCGCCAGCAGCTTGAGGGGGACAGGGCTGGAGACCCAGTACTTC.

This clone has a handful of counts. CDR3 in DNA: TGTGCCAGCAGTGCTAGAACTTCGTCACCCCTCCACTTT. Translation gives CASSARTSSPLHF. This rearrangement joins TRBV6-1 to TRBJ1-6; D gene unclear. CDR1 and CDR2 from the germline V gene are MNHNS and SASEGT. V was clipped by 4 bases and J by 10 bases, with 11 bases between them. The CDR3 covers 13 residues.

The chain combines TRBV11-1 with TRBJ2-7, with 10 positions matching TRBD1. Looked up from germline, CDR1 is SGHAT and CDR2 is FQDESV (reference sequence). Germline trimming cut 7 bases from V and 7 bases from J; bases unmatched to any gene: 10. This CDR3 is 14 amino acids long. The CDR3 here is CASTSRQGAGEQYF. The CDR3 DNA sequence: TGTGCCAGCACCTCCCGACAGGGGGCAGGGGAGCAGTACTTC.

V usage is TRBV9 and J usage is TRBJ2-3, with 7 bases that match TRBD1. The trim removed 3 bases at V and 5 bases at J, leaving 12 bases unmatched. CDR1 is SGDLS, CDR2 YYNGEE, per germline. The CDR3 sequence is 16 residues long. DNA for the CDR3: TGTGCCAGCAGCGAGGGGCACACCAGGACAGGAGATACGCAGTATTTT. Its protein product is CASSEGHTRTGDTQYF. Supplemented by reference TRBV9 and TRBJ2-3, the full variable domain reads DSGVTQTPKHLITATGQRVTLRCSPRSGDLSVYWYQQSLDQGLQFLIQYYNGEERAKGNILERFSAQQFPDLHSELNLSSLELGDSALYFCASSEGHTRTGDTQYFGPGTRLTVL.

This clone appeared a few times. CDR3 in amino acids: CASSEDRVKETQYF. The CDR3 DNA follows: TGTGCCAGCAGTGAAGACAGGGTTAAAGAGACCCAGTACTTC. The chain couples TRBV2 to TRBJ2-5, with TRBD1 as a possible D gene (6 bases). Trimming shortened V by 1 base and J by 3 bases, and 9 bases separated the two germline ends. This CDR3 has 14 residues. Germline V CDR1 and CDR2: SNHLY, FYNNEI.

The chain couples TRBV19 to TRBJ2-7, with D possibly TRBD2 on 5 matching bases. V was cut by 4 bases and J by 4 bases, with 14 bases left in between. Germline V lookup: CDR1 LNHDA, CDR2 SQIVND (reference sequence). This CDR3 is 14 amino acids long. CDR3 coding DNA: TGTGCCAGTAGTACGGACCCCCGGGGTTACGAGCAGTACTTC. This translates into CASSTDPRGYEQYF.

The V call is TRBV5-1, the J call TRBJ1-1, with D maybe TRBD1 (6 bases). The germline gives CDR1 SGHRS, CDR2 YFSETQ. CDR3 length equals 11 residues. The V end was cut by 0 bases, the J end by 10 bases, with 7 bases between. In nucleotides, the CDR3 is TGCGCCAGCAGCTTGGAAGGGGGAGCTTTCTTT. This translates into CASSLEGGAFF. Complete variable domain (other parts from reference TRBV5-1 and TRBJ1-1): KAGVTQTPRYLIKTRGQQVTLSCSPISGHRSVSWYQQTPGQGLQFLFEYFSETQRNKGNFPGRFSGRQFSNSRSEMNVSTLELGDSALYLCASSLEGGAFFGQGTRLTVV.

This clone showed up just once. J is TRBJ2-7 and V is TRBV6-5, with 8 bases that match TRBD2. Germline CDR1 MNHEY, CDR2 SVGAGI. The CDR3 totals 15 residues. V was clipped by 5 bases and J by 3 bases; unmatched bases: 9. CDR3 sequence (DNA): TGTGCCAGCAGTACTGGGACTAGTTCTCTCTACGAGCAGTACTTC. Amino acids: CASSTGTSSLYEQYF.

Only one count was recorded for this clone. The rearrangement links TRBV6-1 to TRBJ2-5, with 9 nucleotides matching TRBD1. The V gene's germline CDR1 is MNHNS and CDR2 SASEGT. This CDR3 is built from 14 residues. After removal of 6 bases from V and 5 bases from J, the junction contained 7 bases not matched to a gene. CDR3 region: CASSPDRGRETQYF. The CDR3 DNA reads TGTGCCAGCAGCCCCGACAGGGGGAGGGAGACCCAGTACTTC.

V is TRBV5-1 and J is TRBJ2-2; 7 nucleotides agree with TRBD1. CDR1 and CDR2 (germline): SGHRS, YFSETQ. V lost 4 bases to trimming and J lost 3 bases; unmatched junction nucleotides: 9. CDR3 length equals 16 residues. This CDR3 reads CASSPTQGLDTGELFF. Here the CDR3 DNA reads TGCGCCAGCAGCCCGACACAGGGGTTGGACACCGGGGAGCTGTTTTTT.

This clone was found many times. The chain recombines TRBV4-1 with TRBJ1-3, with D possibly TRBD1 on 5 matching bases. Trimming removed 5 bases at V and 2 bases at J, with 13 bases between. This CDR3 is 15 amino acids long. CDR1 MGHRA and CDR2 YSYEKL come from the germline V gene. Here the CDR3 reads CASSLQVGTGNTIYF. In nucleotides, the CDR3 is TGCGCCAGCAGCTTACAGGTGGGGACTGGAAACACCATATATTTT.

This rearrangement joins TRBV28 to TRBJ1-6; 9 bases fit TRBD1. J gave up 11 bases and V 6 bases, and 17 bases lay outside the gene matches. Germline values: CDR1 MDHEN, CDR2 SYDVKM. CDR3 length equals 17 residues. The CDR3 reads CASSSQGGTGKRTPLHF. DNA for the CDR3: TGTGCCAGCAGCTCTCAGGGGGGGACAGGGAAGAGGACACCCCTCCACTTT.

This sequence joins TRBV6-1 and TRBJ2-1; TRBD1 matches 11 bases. The germline V gene encodes CDR1 MNHNS and CDR2 SASEGT. CDR3 length: 15 residues. J gave up 5 bases and V 8 bases, and 8 bases lay outside the gene matches. The CDR3 loop reads CASVAPGQGDNEQFF. CDR3 bases: TGTGCCAGCGTAGCACCGGGACAGGGGGACAATGAGCAGTTCTTC.

The genes are TRBV29-1 and TRBJ1-1, with D perhaps matching TRBD1 (6 bases). V lost 7 bases and J lost 0, with 15 bases in between. This CDR3 has 14 residues. Germline V CDR1 and CDR2: SQVTM, ANQGSEA. The CDR3 DNA reads TGCAGCGCCTCAGGGGCCCTGCTGAACACTGAAGCTTTCTTT. It translates to CSASGALLNTEAFF.

A few counts support this clone. The chain carries TRBV28 and TRBJ1-6; D is possibly TRBD1 (6 bases). The CDR3 contains 16 residues. Per germline, CDR1 MDHEN and CDR2 SYDVKM. V gave up 6 bases and J gave up 2 bases, with 14 bases separating them. CDR3 nucleotide sequence: TGTGCCAGCAGCCGCTTTAGGGGGACCTATAATTCACCCCTCCACTTT. Amino acid sequence: CASSRFRGTYNSPLHF.

The V and J genes are TRBV7-2 and TRBJ2-7, with 7 positions matching TRBD1. Per germline, CDR1 SGHTA and CDR2 FQGNSA. V lost 0 bases and J lost 2; bases outside the gene matches: 4. There are 15 residues in the CDR3. The CDR3: CASSLASQGAYEQYF. In DNA, the CDR3 is TGTGCCAGCAGCTTAGCGTCGCAGGGGGCCTACGAGCAGTACTTC.

About this clone: The same CDR3 also results from other DNA sequences found in this sample. The genes are TRBV15 and TRBJ2-7; 9 bases line up with TRBD1. V lost 0 bases, J lost 3 bases, and 0 bases stayed unmatched. Germline assignment: CDR1 LNHNV and CDR2 YYDKDF (reference sequence). This CDR3 comprises 14 residues. CDR3 residues: CATSREGQGYEQYF. The CDR3 DNA reads TGTGCCACCAGCAGAGAGGGACAGGGCTACGAGCAGTACTTC.

V gene TRBV10-3 combines with J gene TRBJ2-5; 10 positions match TRBD2. Germline V gene lookup returns CDR1 ENHRY and CDR2 SYGVKD. The CDR3 spans 15 residues. Trimming cost V 5 bases and J 3 bases; bases outside gene matches: 6. This chain's CDR3 is CAISMLAGAEETQYF. The DNA for the CDR3 is TGTGCCATCAGTATGCTAGCGGGGGCTGAAGAGACCCAGTACTTC.